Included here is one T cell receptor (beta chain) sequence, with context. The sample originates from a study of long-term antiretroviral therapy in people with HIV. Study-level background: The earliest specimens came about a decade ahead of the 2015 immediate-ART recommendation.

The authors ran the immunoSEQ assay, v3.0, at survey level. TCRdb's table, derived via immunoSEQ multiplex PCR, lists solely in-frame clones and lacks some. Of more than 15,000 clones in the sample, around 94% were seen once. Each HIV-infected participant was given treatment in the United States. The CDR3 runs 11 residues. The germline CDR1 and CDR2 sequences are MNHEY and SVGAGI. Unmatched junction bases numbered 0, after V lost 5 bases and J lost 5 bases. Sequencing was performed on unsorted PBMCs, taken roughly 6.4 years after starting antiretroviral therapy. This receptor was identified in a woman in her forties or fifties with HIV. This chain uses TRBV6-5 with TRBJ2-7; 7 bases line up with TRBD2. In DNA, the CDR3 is TGTGCCAGCAGTCGGGGGGACGAGCAGTACTTC. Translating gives CASSRGDEQYF.